These 18 T cell receptor beta chains share one sample of origin, sequenced in a study of cytomegalovirus exposure and HLA in healthy donors. Amplification used 60 Vbeta primers and 13 Jbeta primers. TCRdb keeps only in-frame clones here, not all; method: immunoSEQ multiplex PCR. The sample contains under 200,000 clones, more than 75% of which appear only once. The sequencing input was PBMCs. These receptors all come from a girl aged 2-10 years in good health and CMV-seropositive.

The rearrangement links TRBV5-6 to TRBJ1-2; D uncertain. V was clipped by 1 base and J by 9 bases, with 13 bases between them. The CDR3 loop spans 13 amino acids. Germline V gene sequence: CDR1 SGHDT, CDR2 YYEEEE. The CDR3, as DNA: TGTGCCAGCAGCTTGTTGGAGTTTTCGCGCTACACCTTC. It codes for CASSLLEFSRYTF.

Comment on this clone: The DNA is omitted, as the CDR3 cannot be located on it reliably, and the CDR3 follows TCRdb's listing. The gene calls are TRBV28 and TRBJ1-4; TRBD1 is the table's D call, not checked against the DNA. CDR1 and CDR2 from the germline V gene are MDHEN and SYDVKM. The CDR3 region is 17 residues in length, termini included. The CDR3 loop is CASSSGQGPATNEKLFF.

This chain uses TRBV5-1 with TRBJ2-7, with D tentatively TRBD1 (6 bases). Germline CDR1 is SGHRS and CDR2 is YFSETQ. The CDR3 totals 14 residues. Trimming pared 0 bases from V and 1 base from J, leaving 8 bases between. The CDR3 sequence: CASSLVQGSYEQYF. CDR3 nucleotides: TGCGCCAGCAGCTTGGTCCAGGGGTCCTACGAGCAGTACTTC.

This chain joins TRBV4-2 and TRBJ2-7; 10 nucleotides align to TRBD2. V trimming: 11 bases; J trimming: 1 base; junction bases outside the gene matches: 5. The CDR3 spans 13 residues. Germline assignment: CDR1 LGHNA and CDR2 YNFKEQ. CDR3 DNA sequence: TGTGCCTGCTCTAGCGGGAGTTCCTACGAGCAGTACTTC. Its protein product is CACSSGSSYEQYF.

The rearrangement uses TRBV10-3 and TRBJ2-3, with D possibly TRBD2 on 6 matching bases. CDR1 and CDR2 (germline): ENHRY, SYGVKD. This CDR3 contains 15 residues. V lost 2 bases, J lost 3 bases, and 12 bases lay in between. The DNA of the CDR3 is TGTGCCATCAGTGAGGACGGGAGTGCAACAGATACGCAGTATTTT. Its protein product is CAISEDGSATDTQYF.

This sequence joins TRBV30 and TRBJ2-7; D remains ambiguous. Per the germline V gene, CDR1 is GTSNPN and CDR2 is SVGIG (reference sequence). The V end lost 1 base, the J end lost 0 bases, and 7 bases lay between the germline ends. The CDR3 spans 13 residues. CDR3 residues: CAWSATPSYEQYF. The CDR3 DNA reads as TGTGCCTGGAGTGCGACACCCTCCTACGAGCAGTACTTC.

This rearrangement joins TRBV11-2 to TRBJ2-2; 12 nucleotides align to TRBD2. J was trimmed by 7 bases and V by 5 bases; bases with no gene match: 2. The CDR3 covers 14 residues. Germline CDR1 reads SGHAT; CDR2 reads FQNNGV. CDR3 in amino acids: CASSAGLAGGELFF. CDR3 DNA sequence: TGTGCCAGCAGCGCGGGACTAGCGGGCGGGGAGCTGTTTTTT. Full variable domain (remainder filled in from reference TRBV11-2 and TRBJ2-2): EAGVAQSPRYKIIEKRQSVAFWCNPISGHATLYWYQQILGQGPKLLIQFQNNGVVDDSQLPKDRFSAERLKGVDSTLKIQPAKLEDSAVYLCASSAGLAGGELFFGEGSRLTVL.

The chain couples TRBV5-1 to TRBJ2-7, with D maybe TRBD1 (6 bases). This CDR3 comprises 15 residues. In germline, CDR1 is SGHRS, CDR2 YFSETQ. The V and J ends lost 4 bases and 6 bases respectively, with 20 bases between them. The CDR3 region has the DNA TGCGCCAGCAGCGCCGGGACGATCCAAGGGGGCGAGCAGTACTTC. It codes for CASSAGTIQGGEQYF.

CDR3 sequence: CASSRRTTDEQYF. Written as DNA, the CDR3 is TGCGCCAGCAGTCGCCGGACTACCGACGAGCAGTACTTC. The rearrangement uses TRBV10-1 and TRBJ2-7, with D possibly matching TRBD2 (6 bases). V was shortened by 5 bases and J by 5 bases, with 13 bases between the two germline ends. CDR1 is WNHNN, CDR2 SYGVQD, per germline (reference sequence). This CDR3 is built from 13 residues.

This clone was counted a single time. Within the sample, other DNA sequences also encode this same CDR3. The V call is TRBV18, the J call TRBJ2-5; D not resolved. V gave up 1 base and J gave up 1 base, with 4 bases separating them. This CDR3 contains 13 residues. Per the germline V gene, CDR1 is KGHSH and CDR2 is LQKENI. The CDR3, as DNA: TGTGCCAGCTCACCACTAGTCCAAGAGACCCAGTACTTC. This translates into CASSPLVQETQYF.

The genes are TRBV20-1 and TRBJ1-2, with no clear D. V dropped 6 bases and J dropped 8 bases, with 4 bases sitting between them. Germline lookup yields CDR1 DFQATT and CDR2 SNEGSKA (reference sequence). CDR3 size: 8 residues. The CDR3 DNA reads TGCAGTGCACGGGGCTACACCTTC. It specifies CSARGYTF.

This CDR3 is CASSPRQGIYYGYTF. Written as DNA, the CDR3 is TGTGCCAGCAGTCCCAGACAGGGAATTTACTATGGCTACACCTTC. The chain uses TRBV27 and TRBJ1-2, with TRBD1 matching over 7 bases. Germline CDR1 is MNHEY and CDR2 is SMNVEV (reference sequence). The CDR3 is 15 residues long. V gave up 5 bases and J gave up 3 bases; unmatched junction bases: 9.

This chain joins TRBV6-1 and TRBJ1-4; tentatively, D is TRBD1 (6 bases). Germline V gene data show CDR1 as MNHNS and CDR2 as SASEGT. Between the trimmed V and J ends, which lost 5 bases and 5 bases, there was a span of 15 bases. The CDR3 covers 15 residues. CDR3 sequence: CASSPRQARNEKLFF. CDR3 nucleotide sequence: TGTGCCAGCAGTCCCCGACAGGCTCGAAATGAAAAACTGTTTTTT.

The chain links TRBV28 to TRBJ1-5; 9 bases agree with TRBD1. This CDR3 is 14 amino acids long. Trimming removed 2 bases from V and 5 bases from J; junction bases left unmatched: 1. The germline CDR1 and CDR2 sequences are MDHEN and SYDVKM. DNA of the CDR3: TGTGCCAGCAGTTTAAGGACAGGGGATCAGCCCCAGCATTTT. This gives the protein CASSLRTGDQPQHF.

This clone was counted only a few times. The chain combines TRBV10-1 with TRBJ2-5; TRBD1 matches 7 bases. The CDR3 is 14 residues long. Germline trimming cut 6 bases from V and 1 base from J; bases unmatched to any gene: 5. From germline, CDR1 is WNHNN and CDR2 SYGVQD (reference sequence). The CDR3 coding sequence is TGCGCCAGCAGCCCCCGGGACAGCCAAGAGACCCAGTACTTC. This translates into CASSPRDSQETQYF.

This chain links TRBV6-1 with TRBJ1-4, with D unclear. CDR3 size: 12 residues. V lost 1 base and J 8 bases, leaving 5 bases between the germline ends. CDR1 and CDR2 (germline): MNHNS, SASEGT. CDR3 region: CASSEVREKLFF. CDR3 nucleotides: TGTGCCAGCAGTGAAGTCCGGGAAAAACTGTTTTTT.

V usage is TRBV6-6 and J usage is TRBJ1-5, with no clear D. The V gene's germline CDR1 is MNHNY and CDR2 SVGAGI (reference sequence). CDR3 length: 13 amino acids. V shed 6 bases and J shed 6 bases, with 12 bases lying between them. The CDR3 sequence is CASSRPGVQPQHF. Here the CDR3 DNA reads TGTGCCAGCAGCCGACCGGGAGTTCAGCCCCAGCATTTT.

The chain combines TRBV7-2 with TRBJ1-2; TRBD1 agrees at 7 bases. In germline, CDR1 is SGHTA, CDR2 FQGNSA. The CDR3 has 13 residues. J gave up 5 bases and V 1 base, and 1 base lay outside the gene matches. The CDR3 loop reads CASSLGDSYGYTF. The CDR3 DNA reads TGTGCCAGCAGCTTAGGGGACAGTTATGGCTACACCTTC.